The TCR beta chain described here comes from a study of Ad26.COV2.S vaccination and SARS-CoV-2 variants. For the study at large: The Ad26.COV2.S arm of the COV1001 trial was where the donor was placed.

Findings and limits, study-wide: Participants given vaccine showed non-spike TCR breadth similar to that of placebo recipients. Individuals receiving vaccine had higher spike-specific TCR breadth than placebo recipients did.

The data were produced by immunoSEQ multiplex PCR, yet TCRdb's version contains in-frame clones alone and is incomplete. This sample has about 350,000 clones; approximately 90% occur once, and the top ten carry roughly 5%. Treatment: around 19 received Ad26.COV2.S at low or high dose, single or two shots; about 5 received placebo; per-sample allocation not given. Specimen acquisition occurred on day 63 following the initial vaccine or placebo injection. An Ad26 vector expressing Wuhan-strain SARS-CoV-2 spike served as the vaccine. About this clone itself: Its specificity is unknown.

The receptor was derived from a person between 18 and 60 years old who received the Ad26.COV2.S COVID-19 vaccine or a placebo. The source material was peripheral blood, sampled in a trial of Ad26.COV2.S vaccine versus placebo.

CDR3 nucleotides: TGTGCCAGCAGTGGAACCGGGACAAGTTCCAACTATGGCTACACCTTC. The encoded protein is CASSGTGTSSNYGYTF. This chain links TRBV6-6 with TRBJ1-2; D might be TRBD1 (6 bases). Trimming took 5 bases from V and 2 from J, leaving 18 bases between them. This CDR3 spans 16 amino acids. The germline CDR1 and CDR2 sequences are MNHNY and SVGAGI (reference sequence).